This T cell receptor beta chain was identified during a study of T cells in Graves' hyperthyroidism and ophthalmopathy. The cohort's ophthalmopathy patients, a group with duration under 3 months, had a Clinical Activity Score of at least 3 and a NOSPECS grade of at least 4. From RNA transcripts, TCR beta CDR3 regions were amplified. The study used the HTBI primer set for a first-round RT-PCR of the TCR CDR3. TCRdb re-derived calls from the multiplex PCR reads in MiXCR, one entry per CDR3 protein. Counted here are hundreds of thousands of distinct CDR3 sequences, about a fifth occurring once; the ten biggest clones make up about 35%. V was clipped by 1 base and J by 4 bases, with 16 bases between them. The germline gives CDR1 GTSNPN, CDR2 SVGIG (reference sequence). The CDR3 is 15 residues long.

The sample was blood. V gene TRBV30 combines with J gene TRBJ1-2; D possibly corresponds to TRBD1 (6 bases). The sequence was collected from a man aged 25-40 years with Graves' ophthalmopathy. CDR3 in DNA: TGTGCCTGGAGTGCGCCCGAGACAGGCTCCTATGGCTACACCTTC. Translated, it gives CAWSAPETGSYGYTF.